These T cell receptor beta chains were read from a single sample in a study of PD-L1 blockade in urothelial cancer. Profiled with immunoSEQ multiplex PCR; TCRdb holds only in-frame clones, not every one. The sample consists of 90,000 to 130,000 clones, around 90% of them appearing once. Here the sequenced sample was PBMCs, taken around atezolizumab (anti-PD-L1) treatment. The receptors stem from a man in his 60s with urothelial cancer. Each CDR3 is given with its conserved first and last residue. The D gene is left open where the match is weak. Some rows have no size entry. The others give once, few or many, or a class for an expanded clone.

d_gene,v_gene,j_gene,abundance,CDR3aa,CDR3nt
NA,TRBV1,TRBJ2-3,NA,CTSSQDRTSGASTDTQYF,TGCACCAGCAGCCAAGACAGGACTAGCGGGGCTAGCACAGATACGCAGTATTTT
NA,TRBV18,TRBJ1-5,NA,CASSPGGNQPQHF,TGTGCCAGCTCACCAGGAGGCAATCAGCCCCAGCATTTT
TRBD2,TRBV28,TRBJ2-5,NA,CASSLASGSGETQYF,TGTGCCAGCAGTTTGGCCAGCGGGAGCGGTGAGACCCAGTACTTC
NA,TRBV7-2,TRBJ1-6,few,CASRFFTYNSPLHF,TGTGCCAGCAGATTTTTCACCTATAATTCACCCCTCCACTTT
TRBD1,TRBV4-2,TRBJ2-7,NA,CASSQDWGQGTTAYEQYF,TGTGCCAGCAGCCAAGATTGGGGACAGGGAACAACAGCTTACGAGCAGTACTTC
TRBD1,TRBV5-1,TRBJ2-7,NA,CASSRLQGDEQYF,TGCGCCAGCAGCAGACTACAGGGGGACGAGCAGTACTTC
TRBD2,TRBV27,TRBJ2-1,once,CASSTLADSYNEQFF,TGTGCCAGCAGTACACTAGCGGACTCCTACAATGAGCAGTTCTTC
NA,TRBV5-1,TRBJ2-6,NA,CASSLSLTTGQSSGANVLTF,TGCGCCAGCAGCTTGTCCCTAACAACAGGGCAGAGCTCTGGGGCCAACGTCCTGACTTTC
TRBD2,TRBV15,TRBJ2-1,NA,CATLTSGSNEQFF,TGTGCCACCCTAACTAGCGGGAGCAATGAGCAGTTCTTC
TRBD2,TRBV6-4,TRBJ2-3,NA,CASSDGREVTDTQYF,TGTGCCAGCAGTGACGGGCGGGAGGTCACAGATACGCAGTATTTT
NA,TRBV5-1,TRBJ1-3,NA,CASSLQGENTIYF,TGCGCCAGCAGCTTACAGGGTGAAAACACCATATATTTT
NA,TRBV5-4,TRBJ1-2,NA,CASSLGDYGYTF,TGTGCCAGCAGCTTGGGCGACTATGGCTACACCTTC
NA,TRBV6-5,TRBJ1-1,NA,CASSGVGTLNTEAFF,TGTGCCAGCAGCGGCGTCGGGACATTGAACACTGAAGCTTTCTTT
NA,TRBV16,TRBJ2-1,NA,CASSQYATGGSYNEQFF,TGTGCCAGCAGCCAATATGCGACAGGTGGCTCCTACAATGAGCAGTTCTTC
TRBD2,TRBV30,TRBJ2-3,NA,CAWTGGNTQYF,TGTGCCTGGACGGGGGGTAATACGCAGTATTTT